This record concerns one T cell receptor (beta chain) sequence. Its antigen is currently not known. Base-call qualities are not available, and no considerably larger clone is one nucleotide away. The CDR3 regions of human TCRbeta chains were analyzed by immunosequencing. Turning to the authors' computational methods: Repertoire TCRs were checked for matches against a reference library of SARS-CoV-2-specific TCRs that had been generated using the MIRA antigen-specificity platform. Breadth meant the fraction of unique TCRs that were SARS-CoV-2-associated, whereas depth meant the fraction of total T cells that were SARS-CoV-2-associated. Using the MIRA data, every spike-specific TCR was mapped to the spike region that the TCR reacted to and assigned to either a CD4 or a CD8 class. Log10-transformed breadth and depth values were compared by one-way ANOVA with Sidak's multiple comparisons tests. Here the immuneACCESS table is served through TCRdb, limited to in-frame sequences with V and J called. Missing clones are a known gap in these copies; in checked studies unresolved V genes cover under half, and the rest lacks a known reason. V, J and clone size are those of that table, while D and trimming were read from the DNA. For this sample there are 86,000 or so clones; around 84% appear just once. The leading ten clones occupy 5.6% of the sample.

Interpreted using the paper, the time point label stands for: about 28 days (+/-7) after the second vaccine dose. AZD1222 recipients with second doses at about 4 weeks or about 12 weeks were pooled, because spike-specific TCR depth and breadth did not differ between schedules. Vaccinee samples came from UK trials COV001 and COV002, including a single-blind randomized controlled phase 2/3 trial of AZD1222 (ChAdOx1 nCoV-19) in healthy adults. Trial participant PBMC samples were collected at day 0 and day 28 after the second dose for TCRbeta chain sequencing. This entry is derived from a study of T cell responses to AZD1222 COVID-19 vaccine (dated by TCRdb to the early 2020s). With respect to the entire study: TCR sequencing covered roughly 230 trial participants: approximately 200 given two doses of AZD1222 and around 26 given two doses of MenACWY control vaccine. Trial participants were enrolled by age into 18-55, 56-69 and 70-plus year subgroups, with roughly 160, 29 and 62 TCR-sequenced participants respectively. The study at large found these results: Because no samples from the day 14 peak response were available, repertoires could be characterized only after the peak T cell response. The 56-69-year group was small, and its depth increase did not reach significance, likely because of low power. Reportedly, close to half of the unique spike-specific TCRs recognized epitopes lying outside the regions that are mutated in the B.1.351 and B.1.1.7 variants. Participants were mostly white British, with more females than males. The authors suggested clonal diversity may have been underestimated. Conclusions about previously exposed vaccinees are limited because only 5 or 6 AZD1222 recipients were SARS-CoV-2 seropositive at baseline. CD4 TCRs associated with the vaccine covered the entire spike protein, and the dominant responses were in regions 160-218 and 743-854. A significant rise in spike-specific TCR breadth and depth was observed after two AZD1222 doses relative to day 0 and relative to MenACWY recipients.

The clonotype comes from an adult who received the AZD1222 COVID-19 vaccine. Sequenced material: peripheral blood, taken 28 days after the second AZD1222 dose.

The CDR3: CASSPFGTSGYNEQFF. At the DNA level, the sequence is TGTGCCAGCAGCCCATTTGGGACTAGCGGCTACAATGAGCAGTTCTTC. In this chain, TRBV14 is recombined with TRBJ2-1; 11 nucleotides in the junction match TRBD2. V is trimmed back by 4 bases and J by 3 bases, and the junction contains 5 bases that no gene match accounts for. The germline V gene specifies SGHDN as CDR1 and FVKESK as CDR2. The CDR3 goes from the cysteine to the phenylalanine over 16 residues. Left in the record is the CDR3 DNA by itself, 48 bases read in frame from the first base.